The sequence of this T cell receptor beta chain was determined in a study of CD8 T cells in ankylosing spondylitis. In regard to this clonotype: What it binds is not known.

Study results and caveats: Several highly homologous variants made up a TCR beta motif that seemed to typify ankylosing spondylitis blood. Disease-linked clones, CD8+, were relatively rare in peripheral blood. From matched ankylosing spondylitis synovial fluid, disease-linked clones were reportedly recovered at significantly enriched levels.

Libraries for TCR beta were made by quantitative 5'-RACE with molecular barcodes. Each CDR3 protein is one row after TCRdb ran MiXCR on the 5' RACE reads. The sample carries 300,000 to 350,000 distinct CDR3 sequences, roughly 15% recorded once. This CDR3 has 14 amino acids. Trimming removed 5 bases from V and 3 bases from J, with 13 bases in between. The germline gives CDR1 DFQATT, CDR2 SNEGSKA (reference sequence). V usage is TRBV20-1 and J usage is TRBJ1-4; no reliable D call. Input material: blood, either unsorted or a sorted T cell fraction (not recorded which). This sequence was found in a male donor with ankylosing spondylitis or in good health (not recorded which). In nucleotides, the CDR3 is TGCAGTGCTCAGCCCCTGGCACCTAATGAAAAACTGTTTTTT. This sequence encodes CSAQPLAPNEKLFF.